Below are 8 T cell receptor beta chains sequenced from a single sample in a study of T-cell reconstitution after alpha-beta-depleted transplantation in children. Unique molecular identifiers featured in how the TCRbeta library was prepared. TCRdb fed the PCR reads into MiXCR, producing one record per CDR3 protein. The sample includes approximately 430,000 distinct CDR3 sequences, 15% to 20% of them seen just once. Sequencing was performed on PBMCs, mostly from graft donor cells, taken 360 days after TCRalphabeta/CD19-depleted stem cell transplant. The receptors were sampled from a boy younger than two who had a stem cell transplant for Wiskott-Aldrich syndrome, so the T cells may come from the graft donor.

This clonotype was counted a few times. V and J are TRBV20-1 and TRBJ2-2, with D possibly TRBD1 on 5 matching bases. The CDR3 loop spans 13 amino acids. Looked up from germline, CDR1 is DFQATT and CDR2 is SNEGSKA (reference sequence). The V gene lost 4 bases and the J gene lost 4 bases, with 10 bases spanning the gap. The chain's CDR3 is CSATQGSTGELFF. The CDR3 DNA follows: TGCAGTGCTACTCAGGGAAGCACCGGGGAGCTGTTTTTT.

The CDR3 region has the DNA TGCAGCGTAACAGGCGGGGGGGATCTGAACGAGCAGTACTTC. Its protein is CSVTGGGDLNEQYF. The chain combines TRBV29-1 with TRBJ2-7; TRBD2 aligns across 9 bases. Germline CDR1 reads SQVTM; CDR2 reads ANQGSEA. V lost 6 bases, J lost 5 bases, and 11 bases stayed unmatched. The length of the CDR3 is 14 residues.

This clonotype was counted only a few times. This chain joins TRBV12-3 or TRBV12-4 and TRBJ2-1; the match to TRBD2 covers 8 bases. J lost 3 bases, V lost 3 bases, and 4 bases had no gene match. The CDR3 is 15 amino acids. The CDR3 protein is CASSFGRAGYNEQFF. Written as DNA, the CDR3 is TGTGCCAGCAGTTTCGGGAGGGCCGGCTACAATGAGCAGTTCTTC.

V gene TRBV10-3 combines with J gene TRBJ2-5; D might be TRBD1 or TRBD2, each matching 5 bases. Germline V gene sequence: CDR1 ENHRY, CDR2 SYGVKD. The CDR3 length is 13 residues. V was shortened by 4 bases and J by 5 bases, with 11 bases between the two germline ends. The CDR3 sequence is CAISVRGRETQYF. The CDR3 DNA reads TGTGCCATCAGTGTTCGGGGACGGGAGACCCAGTACTTC.

This clonotype showed up just a few times. The gene calls are TRBV24-1 and TRBJ2-6; D is possibly TRBD2 (5 bases). V lost 0 bases to trimming and J lost 2 bases, with 10 bases between them. The length of the CDR3 is 17 residues. From germline, CDR1 is KGHDR and CDR2 SFDVKD. CDR3 nucleotide sequence: TGTGCCACCAGTGATTTGCCGGGGAACCCTGGGGCCAACGTCCTGACTTTC. This encodes CATSDLPGNPGANVLTF.

This clonotype was seen repeatedly, ten times or more. The rearrangement links TRBV12-3 or TRBV12-4 to TRBJ2-3, with D unclear. The CDR3 sequence is 14 residues long. Trimming cost V 5 bases and J 2 bases, with 11 bases left between them. The CDR3 spells CASSPSRHTDTQYF. CDR3 bases: TGTGCCAGCAGTCCCTCCAGACACACAGATACGCAGTATTTT.

The V and J genes are TRBV5-1 and TRBJ2-5, with D possibly TRBD1 on 5 matching bases. This CDR3 spans 14 amino acids. V was cut by 3 bases and J by 4 bases, with 13 bases left in between. CDR1 and CDR2 from the germline V gene are SGHRS and YFSETQ. In DNA, the CDR3 is TGCGCCAGCAGCTGGACATTTTCTCGAGAGACCCAGTACTTC. Residues: CASSWTFSRETQYF.

This clonotype has a count of ten or more. The chain joins TRBV2 to TRBJ2-3; D gene uncertain. Germline V CDR1 and CDR2: SNHLY, FYNNEI. The CDR3 is 14 amino acids. V was shortened by 0 bases and J by 2 bases, with 6 bases between the two germline ends. The CDR3 reads CASSEAAYTDTQYF. For the CDR3, the DNA is TGTGCCAGCAGTGAAGCTGCCTACACAGATACGCAGTATTTT. Using reference TRBV2 and TRBJ2-3 for the parts outside the CDR3, the full variable domain is EPEVTQTPSHQVTQMGQEVILRCVPISNHLYFYWYRQILGQKVEFLVSFYNNEISEKSEIFDDQFSVERPDGSNFTLKIRSTKLEDSAMYFCASSEAAYTDTQYFGPGTRLTVL.